Below, 17 T cell receptor beta chains from the same sample are listed, as sequenced in a study of metastatic and nonmetastatic thyroid tumors. Patients had received no treatment of any kind before thyroid surgery. TCRdb called clones again from the PCR reads with MiXCR. Counted here are about 20,000 clones, 11% occurring once; the ten biggest clones make up approximately 8.1%. Sequencing was carried out using blood. The receptors stem from a female donor with papillary thyroid cancer or a benign thyroid nodule (not recorded which). Some clones in this sample may be carry-over from other donors' samples.

This clone occurred many times. V usage is TRBV10-2 and J usage is TRBJ1-5; D call uncertain. V gave up 3 bases and J gave up 4 bases, with 13 bases separating them. Germline V CDR1 and CDR2: WSHSY, SAAADI. CDR3 length: 15 amino acids. CDR3 sequence reads: CASSDGALGNQPQHF. The CDR3 nucleotides read TGCGCCAGCAGTGACGGAGCCCTCGGTAATCAGCCCCAGCATTTT.

The chain employs TRBV19 and TRBJ2-3; unclear D gene. Trimming took off 3 bases at V and 0 bases at J, with 7 bases between the two ends. This CDR3 has 14 amino acids. The germline gives CDR1 LNHDA, CDR2 SQIVND (reference sequence). The CDR3 sequence: CASSIEGSTDTQYF. In DNA form, the CDR3 reads TGTGCCAGTAGTATTGAAGGTAGCACAGATACGCAGTATTTT.

The genes are TRBV6-1 and TRBJ2-1; 14 bases map to TRBD2. V was clipped by 3 bases and J by 4 bases; unmatched bases: 5. Germline loops: CDR1 MNHNS, CDR2 SASEGT. The CDR3 spans 17 residues. CDR3 region: CASSDGTSGRVYNEQFF. DNA of the CDR3: TGTGCCAGCAGTGACGGGACTAGCGGGAGAGTTTACAATGAGCAGTTCTTC.

This clone is medium-sized in the sample. V usage is TRBV6-1 and J usage is TRBJ1-2; no definite D call. Germline-derived CDR1 and CDR2 are MNHNS and SASEGT. Trimming left V 5 bases short and J 3 bases short, with 10 bases between. The CDR3 is made up of 13 amino acids. The CDR3 reads CASSTHGDYGYTF. The CDR3 nucleotides read TGTGCCAGCAGTACCCACGGGGACTATGGCTACACCTTC.

This clone was seen many times. The chain couples TRBV27 to TRBJ2-5, with a possible D match to TRBD1 (6 bases). This CDR3 is 14 amino acids long. The germline CDR1 and CDR2 sequences are MNHEY and SMNVEV (reference sequence). V was clipped by 5 bases and J by 0 bases, with 10 bases between them. The CDR3 DNA sequence: TGTGCCAGCAGTGGACAGAGGTACCAAGAGACCCAGTACTTC. Translated: CASSGQRYQETQYF.

The V call is TRBV29-1, the J call TRBJ1-2; 7 bases map to TRBD1. CDR3 length equals 14 residues. Germline loops: CDR1 SQVTM, CDR2 ANQGSEA. Trimming at V came to 4 bases and at J to 4 bases, leaving 9 bases not matched to a gene. In nucleotides, the CDR3 is TGCAGCGTTGCTGAGGGGGCCACCCGCTATGGCTACACCTTC. Translating gives CSVAEGATRYGYTF. Based on the CDR3 plus reference TRBV29-1 and TRBJ1-2, the full variable domain is SAVISQKPSRDICQRGTSLTIQCQVDSQVTMMFWYRQQPGQSLTLIATANQGSEATYESGFVIDKFPISRPNLTFSTLTVSNMSPEDSSIYLCSVAEGATRYGYTFGSGTRLTVV.

Remarks on this clone: This sequence may be a read error, since a much larger clone differs from it by one base. This CDR3 is also generated by other DNA sequences in the sample. The chain recombines TRBV20-1 with TRBJ2-3; 8 bases are shared with TRBD2. CDR1 and CDR2 (germline): DFQATT, SNEGSKA (reference sequence). This CDR3 is built from 15 residues. The CDR3 spells CSASSGKRPSDTQYF. The CDR3 DNA reads TGCAGTGCTAGTAGCGGGAAGCGTCCCTCAGATACTCAGTATTTT.

The chain has TRBV7-2 and TRBJ2-7; D possibly corresponds to TRBD2 (5 bases). CDR1 and CDR2 from the germline V gene are SGHTA and FQGNSA. V dropped 5 bases and J dropped 0 bases, with 14 bases sitting between them. The CDR3 runs 15 residues. CDR3 coding DNA: TGTGCCAGCAGCCCCAGCCGGGGTAGCTCCTACGAGCAGTACTTC. Amino acid sequence: CASSPSRGSSYEQYF.

This clone has ten or more counts. The CDR3 does not close with the conserved phenylalanine or tryptophan, likely indicating a read error. This chain connects TRBV6-2 or TRBV6-3 to TRBJ1-5; 9 positions match TRBD1. Germline values: CDR1 MNHEY, CDR2 SVGEGT. The J segment lost 7 bases and the V segment lost 4 bases, leaving 11 bases of the junction unmatched. The CDR3 extends over 16 amino acids. The CDR3 region has the DNA TGTGCCAGCAGTTCATACAGGGGGCCTAAGGGACAGCCCCAGCATCTT. It yields the protein CASSSYRGPKGQPQHL.

This clone was seen a few times. CDR3 amino acids: CASRVQGKYGYTF. The DNA for the CDR3 is TGTGCCAGCAGGGTACAGGGTAAATATGGCTACACCTTC. The chain uses TRBV6-1 and TRBJ1-2, with D possibly being TRBD1 (6 bases). The CDR3 runs 13 residues. With 6 bases removed from V and 5 bases from J, the gap between germline ends came to 13 bases. CDR1 is MNHNS, CDR2 SASEGT, per germline.

The J gene is TRBJ2-7, the V gene TRBV9, with D possibly TRBD2 on 6 matching bases. The V end lost 3 bases, the J end lost 3 bases, and 13 bases lay between the germline ends. The CDR3 runs to 14 residues. The germline V gene encodes CDR1 SGDLS and CDR2 YYNGEE. The CDR3 DNA is TGTGCCAGCAGCGCAGGCGGGACCCGCTACGAGCAGTACTTC. Translation: CASSAGGTRYEQYF.

This clone appeared many times. The chain has TRBV12-3 or TRBV12-4 and TRBJ2-1, with D possibly TRBD2 on 5 matching bases. The V end lost 2 bases, the J end lost 4 bases, and 12 bases lay between the germline ends. The CDR3 is 15 amino acids. In DNA form, the CDR3 reads TGTGCCAGCAGTTTATTAGTGGGAGAGTACAATGAGCAGTTCTTC. Its translation is CASSLLVGEYNEQFF.

At least ten counts were recorded for this clone. The chain carries TRBV7-9 and TRBJ2-7; 8 bases fit TRBD1. This CDR3 contains 14 residues. The germline gives CDR1 SEHNR, CDR2 FQNEAQ (reference sequence). Trimming cost V 5 bases and J 4 bases; bases outside gene matches: 7. In DNA, the CDR3 is TGTGCCAGCAGCATAGGGACAGGTACATACGAGCAGTACTTC. Its protein product is CASSIGTGTYEQYF.

The chain carries TRBV13 and TRBJ2-2, with TRBD1 matching over 7 bases. The CDR3 has 16 residues. The J segment lost 4 bases and the V segment lost 4 bases, leaving 9 bases of the junction unmatched. Germline-derived CDR1 and CDR2 are PRHDT and FYEKMQ (reference sequence). The chain's CDR3 is CASSSYTAGGTGELFF. CDR3 sequence (DNA): TGTGCCAGCAGCTCCTACACCGCAGGGGGCACCGGGGAGCTGTTTTTT.

Sample share makes this clone medium-sized. This sequence joins TRBV6-2 or TRBV6-3 and TRBJ2-7; 9 bases fit TRBD1. The CDR3 sequence is 14 residues long. Germline CDR1 is MNHEY and CDR2 is SVGEGT. The V gene end was trimmed by 6 bases and the J gene end by 1 base; junction bases not matched to a gene: 4. CDR3 bases: TGTGCCAGCAGCCGGGGACAGGGTTCCTACGAGCAGTACTTC. As protein: CASSRGQGSYEQYF.

This chain uses TRBV12-3 or TRBV12-4 with TRBJ2-2; D is ambiguous. There are 11 residues in the CDR3. Trimming took off 6 bases at V and 8 bases at J, with 7 bases between the two ends. This CDR3 reads CASSPRGELFF. In nucleotides, the CDR3 is TGTGCCAGCAGCCCCAGAGGGGAGCTGTTTTTT.

At least ten counts were recorded for this clone. This rearrangement joins TRBV30 to TRBJ2-2; TRBD1 agrees at 8 bases. Germline lookup yields CDR1 GTSNPN and CDR2 SVGIG (reference sequence). V was pared by 2 bases and J by 3 bases, with 5 bases of the junction left unmatched. This CDR3 region has 15 residues. The CDR3 DNA is TGTGCCTGGAGTCTCCAGGGGGCTGACACCGGGGAGCTGTTTTTT. As protein: CAWSLQGADTGELFF.